This T cell receptor (beta chain) emerged from a study of PD-L1 blockade in urothelial cancer. Study in general: Males with bladder-origin urothelial cancer constituted most of the 29 patients. Blood was tested 3 weeks (second dose) and 6 weeks into treatment. Specimens of blood held a median count of roughly 150,000 T cells.

The time point here: pretreatment peripheral blood. Sequenced by immunoSEQ multiplex PCR; TCRdb stores in-frame clones only, minus some. Of fewer than 45,000 clones listed, approximately 91% are singletons. Remarks on this clone: Its antigen remains unidentified.

The V gene's germline CDR1 is SGHTA and CDR2 FQGTGA. After removal of 1 base from V and 4 bases from J, the junction contained 8 bases not matched to a gene. The CDR3 sequence is 19 residues long. Study-wide findings and caveats: Enhanced expansion of tumor-associated blood clones at 3 weeks characterized durable-benefit patients.

This sequence originates from a donor aged 40 or over with urothelial cancer. The rearrangement joins TRBV7-3 to TRBJ2-6, with TRBD2 matching 12 bases. The sample here was PBMCs, taken around atezolizumab (anti-PD-L1) treatment. Here the CDR3 DNA reads TGTGCCAGCAGCTTAATGGCTAGCGGGAGGGCGTCGGGGGCCAACGTCCTGACTTTC. This codes for CASSLMASGRASGANVLTF.